The 2 T cell receptor beta chains presented below share a single source sample, sequenced in a study of cytomegalovirus exposure and HLA in healthy donors. Primers for the PCR totalled 60 Vbeta and 13 Jbeta. Clones were read by immunoSEQ multiplex PCR, and TCRdb kept only the in-frame ones, dropping some. The table records 150,000 to 200,000 clones, approximately 71% of them present only once. The sample taken for sequencing was PBMCs. The receptors stem from a girl aged 10-17 years in good health and CMV-seronegative.

V gene TRBV5-1 combines with J gene TRBJ2-2; D possibly corresponds to TRBD1 (6 bases). This CDR3 region has 15 residues. The germline V and J ends were trimmed by 2 bases and 3 bases, with 11 bases remaining between them. Germline V gives CDR1 SGHRS, CDR2 YFSETQ. CDR3 residues: CASSFRAGDTGELFF. DNA for the CDR3: TGCGCCAGCAGCTTCCGAGCAGGGGACACCGGGGAGCTGTTTTTT.

The chain recombines TRBV11-3 with TRBJ2-1; possible D gene TRBD1, 6 bases. Trimming cost V 1 base and J 4 bases, with 11 bases left between them. From germline, CDR1 is SGHNT and CDR2 YENEEA. The CDR3 covers 15 residues. CDR3 in amino acids: CASSLGGTGYNEQFF. CDR3 DNA: TGTGCCAGCAGCTTAGGGGGTACAGGGTACAATGAGCAGTTCTTC.